The 22 T cell receptor beta chains given below trace back to one sample, sequenced in a study of CD8 T cells in ankylosing spondylitis. Study-level findings and limits: It appeared that ankylosing spondylitis blood was characterized by a TCR beta motif of under ten highly homologous variants.

No antigen has been assigned to these receptors. One entry per CDR3 protein results from TCRdb running MiXCR on the 5' RACE reads. Of fewer than 450,000 distinct CDR3 sequences in the sample, 15% to 20% were seen once. Sequencing used blood, either unsorted or a sorted T cell fraction (not recorded which). The receptors were sampled from a male donor with ankylosing spondylitis.

The chain combines TRBV7-9 with TRBJ2-1; 7 bases map to TRBD2. Trimming removed 1 base from V and 1 base from J; junction bases left unmatched: 4. The CDR3 runs 16 residues. CDR1 SEHNR and CDR2 FQNEAQ come from the germline V gene (reference sequence). The CDR3 is CASSLGGSVSYNEQFF. DNA of the CDR3: TGTGCCAGCAGCTTAGGCGGGAGCGTGTCCTACAATGAGCAGTTCTTC. The full variable domain, in which reference TRBV7-9 and TRBJ2-1 provide the parts outside the CDR3, is DTGVSQNPRHKITKRGQNVTFRCDPISEHNRLYWYRQTLGQGPEFLTYFQNEAQLEKSRLLSDRFSAERPKGSFSTLEIQRTEQGDSAMYLCASSLGGSVSYNEQFFGPGTRLTVL.

This clonotype occurred a few times. V usage is TRBV10-3 and J usage is TRBJ2-5; 8 bases match TRBD1. Germline assignment: CDR1 ENHRY and CDR2 SYGVKD. The CDR3 runs to 16 residues. Trimming cost V 6 bases and J 5 bases; bases outside gene matches: 14. CDR3 nucleotides: TGTGCCATCAGCGCCCGTCAGGGGGCGGGTGATGAGACCCAGTACTTC. Its protein is CAISARQGAGDETQYF.

CDR3 sequence reads: CASSLETGDTGELFF. CDR3 bases: TGTGCCAGCAGTCTTGAGACAGGTGACACCGGGGAGCTGTTTTTT. The chain employs TRBV2 and TRBJ2-2, with D possibly matching TRBD1 (6 bases). Germline values: CDR1 SNHLY, CDR2 FYNNEI. The V end was cut by 5 bases, the J end by 3 bases, with 13 bases between. This CDR3 comprises 15 residues.

This clonotype was recorded many times. V is TRBV12-3 or TRBV12-4 and J is TRBJ1-1; 8 nucleotides match TRBD1. With V trimmed by 4 bases and J by 11 bases, 3 bases remained unmatched. There are 11 residues in the CDR3. CDR3 amino acids: CASSSGGGAFF. The CDR3 DNA sequence: TGTGCCAGCAGTTCAGGGGGCGGGGCTTTCTTT.

The rearrangement links TRBV7-3 to TRBJ2-1; 12 nucleotides agree with TRBD2. Unmatched junction bases numbered 11, after V lost 4 bases and J lost 10 bases. CDR1 and CDR2 from the germline V gene are SGHTA and FQGTGA. This CDR3 is built from 16 residues. The CDR3 DNA reads TGTGCCAGCAGCTCCTACGGACTAGCGGGGCCCAGGGAGCAGTTCTTC. It is translated as CASSSYGLAGPREQFF. The full variable domain, its missing parts supplied by reference TRBV7-3 and TRBJ2-1, is GAGVSQTPSNKVTEKGKYVELRCDPISGHTALYWYRQSLGQGPEFLIYFQGTGAADDSGLPNDRFFAVRPEGSVSTLKIQRTERGDSAVYLCASSSYGLAGPREQFFGPGTRLTVL.

The chain uses TRBV27 and TRBJ2-3; D is unclear. CDR3 size: 14 residues. In germline, CDR1 is MNHEY, CDR2 SMNVEV (reference sequence). Trimming pared 5 bases from V and 2 bases from J, leaving 11 bases between. The CDR3 loop reads CASSINPATDTQYF. In nucleotides, the CDR3 is TGTGCCAGCAGTATAAACCCGGCCACAGATACGCAGTATTTT.

A few counts support this clonotype. V and J are TRBV6-5 and TRBJ2-3; D is uncertain. Germline-derived CDR1 and CDR2 are MNHEY and SVGAGI. The germline V and J ends were trimmed by 6 bases and 4 bases, with 5 bases remaining between them. This CDR3 is 11 amino acids long. CDR3 nucleotide sequence: TGTGCCAGCAGGAGAGCAGATACGCAGTATTTT. Translation gives CASRRADTQYF.

The chain links TRBV12-3 or TRBV12-4 to TRBJ2-3; possibly TRBD2 for D (5 bases). V was trimmed by 1 base and J by 0 bases, leaving 11 bases between them. There are 16 residues in the CDR3. CDR3 DNA: TGTGCCAGCAGTTTAGGGCTAGCACTTAGCACAGATACGCAGTATTTT. It specifies CASSLGLALSTDTQYF.

This clonotype has a handful of counts. This chain joins TRBV10-3 and TRBJ2-1; D is uncertain. Trimming took off 3 bases at V and 3 bases at J, with 6 bases between the two ends. Germline V lookup: CDR1 ENHRY, CDR2 SYGVKD. CDR3 size: 13 residues. The CDR3 here is CAISDRNYNEQFF. The CDR3 nucleotides read TGTGCCATCAGTGACAGGAACTACAATGAGCAGTTCTTC.

The table lists this clonotype with a few counts. CDR3 amino acids: CASSTNPLETQYF. CDR3 DNA sequence: TGTGCCAGCAGCACAAACCCTCTGGAGACCCAGTACTTC. The chain combines TRBV7-3 with TRBJ2-5; D call uncertain. Trimming took 5 bases from V and 5 from J, leaving 12 bases between them. Germline CDR1 SGHTA, CDR2 FQGTGA. The CDR3 has 13 residues.

The chain recombines TRBV7-9 with TRBJ2-5; possible D gene TRBD2, 5 bases. Trimming removed 1 base at V and 7 bases at J, with 13 bases between. The germline CDR1 and CDR2 sequences are SEHNR and FQNEAQ (reference sequence). The CDR3 spans 14 residues. CDR3 nucleotides: TGTGCCAGCAGCTTAGTACGGGATCTGGGGACCCAGTACTTC. Its translation: CASSLVRDLGTQYF.

This clonotype was seen a single time. This chain links TRBV5-1 with TRBJ2-5; 7 positions match TRBD2. This CDR3 has 16 amino acids. With 1 base clipped from V and 5 bases from J, the junction kept 11 bases outside the gene matches. CDR1 is SGHRS and CDR2 is YFSETQ in the germline V gene. CDR3 region: CASSLTLGGSGETQYF. Here the CDR3 DNA reads TGCGCCAGCAGCTTGACCTTGGGGGGGTCGGGGGAGACCCAGTACTTC. The full variable domain, its missing parts supplied by reference TRBV5-1 and TRBJ2-5, is KAGVTQTPRYLIKTRGQQVTLSCSPISGHRSVSWYQQTPGQGLQFLFEYFSETQRNKGNFPGRFSGRQFSNSRSEMNVSTLELGDSALYLCASSLTLGGSGETQYFGPGTRLLVL.

This clonotype was seen a handful of times. The rearrangement links TRBV5-1 to TRBJ1-4; D is unresolved. CDR1 and CDR2 from the germline V gene are SGHRS and YFSETQ. Trimming pared 0 bases from V and 8 bases from J, leaving 14 bases between. The CDR3 runs to 15 residues. For the CDR3, the DNA is TGCGCCAGCAGCTTGGATGGAGGTACTACCGAAAAACTGTTTTTT. It yields the protein CASSLDGGTTEKLFF.

This clonotype was observed many times. This chain links TRBV29-1 with TRBJ2-1, with D perhaps TRBD1 (6 bases). The V end was cut by 6 bases, the J end by 3 bases, with 9 bases between. CDR1 is SQVTM, CDR2 ANQGSEA, per germline. The CDR3 runs to 12 residues. CDR3 in DNA: TGCAGCGTCGGGACAAGCTACAATGAGCAGTTCTTC. Its translation is CSVGTSYNEQFF.

The gene calls are TRBV28 and TRBJ2-7; 7 nucleotides line up with TRBD1. This CDR3 has 15 amino acids. J lost 1 base, V lost 3 bases, and 6 bases had no gene match. Looked up from germline, CDR1 is MDHEN and CDR2 is SYDVKM. CDR3: CASSFERDRSYEQYF. The DNA of the CDR3 is TGTGCCAGCAGTTTCGAACGGGACAGATCCTACGAGCAGTACTTC.

This clonotype came up a few times. V and J are TRBV20-1 and TRBJ1-6; D unclear. The V gene's germline CDR1 is DFQATT and CDR2 SNEGSKA (reference sequence). The V end lost 5 bases, the J end lost 10 bases, and 15 bases lay between the germline ends. This CDR3 comprises 13 residues. CDR3 in DNA: TGCAGTGCTTCCCACGGATTGAGCTCACCCCTCCACTTT. Protein sequence: CSASHGLSSPLHF.

This chain uses TRBV7-9 with TRBJ2-2; no reliable D call. CDR1 SEHNR and CDR2 FQNEAQ come from the germline V gene (reference sequence). V shed 4 bases and J shed 7 bases, with 10 bases lying between them. This CDR3 region has 13 residues. CDR3 protein: CASSSRSGGELFF. The CDR3 nucleotides are TGTGCCAGCAGCTCCAGATCCGGCGGGGAGCTGTTTTTT.

The CDR3 nucleotides read TGTGCCAGTAGTATCAACGGGAGAGTAGCGAGCAATGAGCAGTTCTTC. Translating it yields CASSINGRVASNEQFF. The rearrangement uses TRBV19 and TRBJ2-1; TRBD2 might be the D (6 bases). Germline V gene sequence: CDR1 LNHDA, CDR2 SQIVND (reference sequence). V was trimmed by 3 bases and J by 6 bases, leaving 18 bases between them. This CDR3 region has 16 residues. Drawing the rest from reference TRBV19 and TRBJ2-1, the complete variable domain is DGGITQSPKYLFRKEGQNVTLSCEQNLNHDAMYWYRQDPGQGLRLIYYSQIVNDFQKGDIAEGYSVSREKKESFPLTVTSAQKNPTAFYLCASSINGRVASNEQFFGPGTRLTVL.

A few counts support this clonotype. V and J are TRBV11-2 and TRBJ2-1, with TRBD2 as a possible D gene (6 bases). CDR1 and CDR2 (germline): SGHAT, FQNNGV. V was trimmed by 5 bases and J by 9 bases, leaving 23 bases between them. The CDR3 extends over 16 amino acids. The CDR3 reads CASSPRRSGGGAEQFF. The CDR3 DNA is TGTGCCAGCAGCCCGCGGAGGAGCGGCGGAGGGGCTGAGCAGTTCTTC.

This clonotype was seen ten or more times. V usage is TRBV4-3 and J usage is TRBJ2-5; 8 nucleotides match TRBD1. This CDR3 is built from 17 residues. V was pared by 0 bases and J by 5 bases, with 11 bases of the junction left unmatched. Germline CDR1 is LGHNA and CDR2 is YSLEER. The CDR3 is CASSQDYQGARGETQYF. Here the CDR3 DNA reads TGCGCCAGCAGCCAAGATTACCAGGGGGCGAGGGGGGAGACCCAGTACTTC.

The genes are TRBV5-1 and TRBJ2-1, with no clear D. The CDR3 loop spans 15 amino acids. In germline, CDR1 is SGHRS, CDR2 YFSETQ. The V and J ends lost 4 bases and 5 bases respectively, with 16 bases between them. The CDR3 nucleotides read TGCGCCAGCAGCCCGTCCACGAGCCCAAACAATGAGCAGTTCTTC. Amino acids: CASSPSTSPNNEQFF.

This clonotype was observed a few times. The J gene is TRBJ2-1, the V gene TRBV27; D remains ambiguous. V was trimmed by 5 bases and J by 8 bases, leaving 16 bases between them. Germline V gene data show CDR1 as MNHEY and CDR2 as SMNVEV (reference sequence). The CDR3 covers 14 residues. CDR3 nucleotides: TGTGCCAGCAGTCCCGTATTTAAGGGTCATGAGCAGTTCTTC. Protein product: CASSPVFKGHEQFF.